The rows below give T cell receptor beta chains drawn from one sample of a study of blood T cells in healthy people across ages. From the 5' RACE reads, TCRdb called clonotypes with MiXCR, one entry per CDR3 protein. Among 1.5 million to 2 million distinct CDR3 sequences listed, 49% were seen once. Sequenced input: blood. These receptors were collected from a woman aged 40-49 years in good health. Each CDR3 is given with its conserved first and last residue. D genes are given only for firm matches. Rows give clone size only sometimes, using once, few, many, or a class for an expanded clone.

>TRBJ2-5|TRBD2|TRBV27|NA
TGTGCCAGCAGTTCGGCTAGCGGGGGCCTAAACAATGAGCAGTACTTC
CASSSASGGLNNEQYF
>TRBJ2-7|NA|TRBV4-1|NA
TGCGCCAGCAGCCTTGGAGGGTCGGGGAACGAGCAGTACTTC
CASSLGGSGNEQYF
>TRBJ2-3|TRBD2|TRBV24-1|few
TGTGCCACCAGTGCCCTGACTAGCGGGGTGGCCTCTCCCACAGATACGCAGTATTTT
CATSALTSGVASPTDTQYF
>TRBJ2-7|TRBD2|TRBV28|NA
TGTGCCAGCAGGCTACCCATTGAGCGGGGCTACGAGCAGTACTTC
CASRLPIERGYEQYF
>TRBJ2-3|TRBD2|TRBV20-1|NA
TGCAGTGCCCTACTAGCGGGGGGCACAGATACGCGGTATTTT
CSALLAGGTDTRYF
>TRBJ2-3|TRBD2|TRBV12-3/TRBV12-4|NA
TGTGCCAGCAGTTTAGATCTAGCGGGGGCAGATACGCAGTATTTT
CASSLDLAGADTQYF
>TRBJ2-5|NA|TRBV20-1|NA
TGCAGTCAATCAGCTGACCAAGAGACCCAGTACTTC
CSQSADQETQYF
>TRBJ2-7|TRBD2|TRBV12-3/TRBV12-4|NA
TGTGCCAGCAGCCGTACTAGCGGGGGGTTACCCTACGAGCAGTACTTC
CASSRTSGGLPYEQYF
>TRBJ2-2|NA|TRBV11-2|NA
TGTGCCAGCAGCTTACTGAACCCCGGGGAGCTGTTTTTT
CASSLLNPGELFF
>TRBJ2-3|TRBD1|TRBV20-1|NA
TGCAGTGCTAGAGATCCCGGACAGGGGGCAATAGATACGCAGTATTTT
CSARDPGQGAIDTQYF
>TRBJ2-5|TRBD2|TRBV2|NA
TGTGCCAGCAGGGGCCTTAGCGGGGTGGAAGAGACCCAGTACTTC
CASRGLSGVEETQYF
>TRBJ1-6|TRBD1|TRBV28|many
TGTGCCAGCAGAGAGACAGGGAACCGTTCACCCCTCCACTTT
CASRETGNRSPLHF
>TRBJ2-3|NA|TRBV7-2|few
TGTGCCAGCAGCCGAATGGCGGGGAACACAGATACGCAGTATTTT
CASSRMAGNTDTQYF
>TRBJ1-2|TRBD1|TRBV5-1|NA
TGCGCCAGCAGCCACGGGACAGGCGATAACTACACCTTC
CASSHGTGDNYTF
>TRBJ2-3|TRBD2|TRBV20-1|NA
TGCAGTGCCGCGGGGGCAGATACGCAGTATTTT
CSAAGADTQYF
>TRBJ2-6|NA|TRBV7-2|NA
TGTGCCAGCAGCCGAACAGGGCGCGGGGCCAACGTCCTGACTTTC
CASSRTGRGANVLTF
>TRBJ2-3|NA|TRBV20-1|many
TGCAGTGCTAGACCCCCTGCCGGTCCTAGCACAGATACGCAGTATTTT
CSARPPAGPSTDTQYF
>TRBJ2-7|TRBD1|TRBV29-1|NA
TGCAGCGTTACGGGACAGAGCTCCTACAATGAGCAGTACTTC
CSVTGQSSYNEQYF
>TRBJ2-1|NA|TRBV9|NA
TGTGCCAGCAGCGTAGCAAGGGGTGAGGGGACCTCCTACAATGAGCAGTTCTTC
CASSVARGEGTSYNEQFF
>TRBJ2-1|NA|TRBV3-1|NA
TGTGCCAGCAGCCCTAGTCCGATTTACAATGAGCAGTTCTTC
CASSPSPIYNEQFF
>TRBJ2-5|TRBD2|TRBV7-2|few
TGTGCCAGCAGCTTAGTGCCAGCGGGGGGGCGCCAGACCCAGTACTTC
CASSLVPAGGRQTQYF
>TRBJ2-7|NA|TRBV28|NA
TGTGCCAGCAGTTACGGCACGGGCGGCAGCCCAACCTACGAGCAGTACTTC
CASSYGTGGSPTYEQYF
>TRBJ2-7|TRBD2|TRBV27|few
TGTGCCAGCATCCTTAAGAAGCGGGGGGGCCCCTACGAGCAGTACTTC
CASILKKRGGPYEQYF
>TRBJ2-5|NA|TRBV20-1|few
TGCAGTGTTCAGGGCAGCCAAGAGACCCAGTACTTC
CSVQGSQETQYF
>TRBJ2-1|TRBD1|TRBV29-1|NA
TGCAGCGTTGGCTCCGGGGACAGGGCTTACTACAATGAGCAGTTCTTC
CSVGSGDRAYYNEQFF
>TRBJ2-3|TRBD2|TRBV7-9|NA
TGTGCCAGCAGCTTAGGATTAGCGGGGGCCCGGACCACAGATACGCAGTATTTT
CASSLGLAGARTTDTQYF
>TRBJ2-1|TRBD2|TRBV10-3|NA
TGTGCCATCATGAGGACGGGGGGAGCTCCCAATGAGCAGTTCTTC
CAIMRTGGAPNEQFF
>TRBJ2-5|NA|TRBV20-1|NA
TGCAGTGCTAGAGATGGGGCGGGGCAAGAGACCCAGTACTTC
CSARDGAGQETQYF
>TRBJ2-3|TRBD2|TRBV4-2|once
TGTGCCAGCAGCCAAGGCGCTAGCGGGGGCCTTAAGGTCACAGATACGCAGTATTTT
CASSQGASGGLKVTDTQYF
>TRBJ2-5|TRBD2|TRBV7-2|NA
TGTGCCAGCAGCCCGGGAACTAGCGGGGGATGGGGAGAGACCCAGTACTTC
CASSPGTSGGWGETQYF
>TRBJ2-1|TRBD2|TRBV5-1|few
TGCGCCAGCAGCTTAGCGGGGGCGACTGGCGGGTTCTTC
CASSLAGATGGFF
>TRBJ1-4|NA|TRBV24-1|NA
TGTGCCACCAGTGAGGCGGGGTCTAATGAAAAACTGTTTTTT
CATSEAGSNEKLFF
>TRBJ2-1|TRBD2|TRBV6-4|NA
TGTGCCAGCAGCCCTCGGACTAGCGGGGGGGCCCTTAATGAGCAGTTCTTC
CASSPRTSGGALNEQFF
>TRBJ2-5|TRBD1|TRBV12-3/TRBV12-4|NA
TGTGCCAGCAGTTCCCGGACAGGGTTGGGCGAGACCCAGTACTTC
CASSSRTGLGETQYF
>TRBJ2-1|NA|TRBV7-9|NA
TGTGCCAGCAGCTCCGGACTATCCTACAATGAGCAGTTCTTC
CASSSGLSYNEQFF
>TRBJ2-7|TRBD2|TRBV20-1|NA
TGCAGTGCTAGAGCACCGGGGACTAGCGGGGCAGTATTCTACGAGCAGTACTTC
CSARAPGTSGAVFYEQYF
>TRBJ2-1|TRBD2|TRBV20-1|few
TGCAGTGCGCGCGGGGGGGAGGTCAATGAGCAGTTCTTC
CSARGGEVNEQFF